This T cell receptor beta chain derives from a study of cytomegalovirus exposure and HLA in healthy donors. Study findings and constraints: About 180 TCR beta chains were listed as cytomegalovirus-associated.

The validation cohort, a group of 120 subjects, included the donors and was separate from the roughly 620-subject first cohort. The CDR3 has 15 amino acids. The V end lost 5 bases, the J end lost 5 bases, and 18 bases lay between the germline ends. The germline V gene encodes CDR1 SGHVS and CDR2 FNYEAQ. Notes on this clone: Its antigen is still unknown.

Repertoires were generated with immunoSEQ multiplex PCR, while TCRdb's copy carries only in-frame clones and drops some. The sample includes about 160,000 clones, roughly 90% of them seen just once. Source material: PBMCs. The chain employs TRBV7-6 and TRBJ2-5; D is perhaps TRBD2 (6 bases). This sequence was found in a man between 18 and 35 years old in good health and CMV-seropositive. CDR3 loop: CASSGPGGHGETQYF. Written as DNA, the CDR3 is TGTGCCAGCAGCGGCCCCGGAGGGCATGGGGAGACCCAGTACTTC.